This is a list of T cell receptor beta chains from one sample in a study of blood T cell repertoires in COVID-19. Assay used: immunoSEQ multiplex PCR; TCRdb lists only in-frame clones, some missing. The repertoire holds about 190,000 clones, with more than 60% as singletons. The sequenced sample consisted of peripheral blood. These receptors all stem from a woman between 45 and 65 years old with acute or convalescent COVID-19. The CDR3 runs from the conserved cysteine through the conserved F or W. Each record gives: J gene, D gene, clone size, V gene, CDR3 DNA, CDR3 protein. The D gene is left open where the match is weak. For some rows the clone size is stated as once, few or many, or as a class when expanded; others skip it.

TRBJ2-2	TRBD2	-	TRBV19	TGTGCCAGTATGGCGGGGGGGAACACCGGGGAGCTGTTTTTT	CASMAGGNTGELFF
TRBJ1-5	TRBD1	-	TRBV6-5	TGTGCCAGCAGATCCGCCGGGACAGTTAATCAGCCCCAGCATTTT	CASRSAGTVNQPQHF
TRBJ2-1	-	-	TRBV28	TGTGCCACCTCACTCCCTCCGGGGGGCGGAGGGGCGAATGAGCAGTTCTTC	CATSLPPGGGGANEQFF
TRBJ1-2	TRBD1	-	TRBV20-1	TGCAGTGCTAGTGATGCTCGGACAGGTGGTGGCTACACCTTC	CSASDARTGGGYTF
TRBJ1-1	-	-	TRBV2	TGTGCCAGCAGTGAACGGGGTCGGGAAGCTTTCTTT	CASSERGREAFF
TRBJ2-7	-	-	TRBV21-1	TGTGCCAGCAAATTCCCGGCGGTCAGCCACGAGCAGTACTTC	CASKFPAVSHEQYF
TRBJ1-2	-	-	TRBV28	TGTGCCAGCAGTTCACAGCTGAACTATGGCTACACCTTC	CASSSQLNYGYTF
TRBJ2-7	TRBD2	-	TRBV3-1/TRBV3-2	TGTGCCAGCAGCCAAGGCGTTAGCGGGACGGGCGAGCAGTACTTC	CASSQGVSGTGEQYF
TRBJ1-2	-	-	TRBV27	TGTGCCAGCAGTCCCTACCCCACCAGGGTACCTTATGGCTACACCTTC	CASSPYPTRVPYGYTF
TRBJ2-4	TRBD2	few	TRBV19	TGTGCCAGTAGCACTAGCGGGGGGGCGTTCGGTATTCAGTACTTC	CASSTSGGAFGIQYF
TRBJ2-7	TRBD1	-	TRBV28	TGTGCCAGCATCCCACCGGGACAGGGGCGCTACGAGCAGTACTTC	CASIPPGQGRYEQYF
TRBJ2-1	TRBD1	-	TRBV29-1	TGCAGCGCCGTCACCCAGGGGGCCTACAATGAGCAGTTCTTC	CSAVTQGAYNEQFF
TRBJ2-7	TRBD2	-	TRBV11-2	TGTGCCAGCAGCTTAGGACTAGCGCGGGAGCAGTACTTC	CASSLGLAREQYF
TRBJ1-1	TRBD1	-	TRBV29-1	TGCAGCGTATGGGACAGGGGCGGGACTGAAGCTTTCTTT	CSVWDRGGTEAFF
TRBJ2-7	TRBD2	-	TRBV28	TGTGCCAGCAGTATTACGGGACTAGCGGTCTACGAGCAGTACTTC	CASSITGLAVYEQYF
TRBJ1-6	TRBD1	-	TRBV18	TGTGCCAGCTCACCAGGGACAGGGGGCGCGAGCTATAATTCACCCCTCCACTTT	CASSPGTGGASYNSPLHF
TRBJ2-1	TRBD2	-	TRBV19	TGTGCCAGTAGTATAGTATTGAGGGAGGGCCTTGGGAATGAGCAGTTCTTC	CASSIVLREGLGNEQFF
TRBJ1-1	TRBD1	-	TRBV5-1	TGCGCCAGCAGCTTGAGAACGGGACAGGGCATTGGTGGCTCTGAAGCTTTCTTT	CASSLRTGQGIGGSEAFF
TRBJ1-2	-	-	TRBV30	TGTGCCTGGAGTTCCACCCCGACGGACACCTATGGCTACACCTTC	CAWSSTPTDTYGYTF
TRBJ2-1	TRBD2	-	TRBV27	TGTGCCAGCAGTGTCAGACTAGCGGGGCTCAGGGATGAGCAGTTCTTC	CASSVRLAGLRDEQFF
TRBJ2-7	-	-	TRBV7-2	TGTGCCAGCAGCCAGGTATACGAGCAGTACTTC	CASSQVYEQYF
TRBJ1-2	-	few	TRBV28	TGTGCCAGCAGGGCGGGACCCCTCTATGGCTACACCTTC	CASRAGPLYGYTF
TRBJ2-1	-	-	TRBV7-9	TGTGCCAGCATCCCAACGGGTGATGAGCAGTTCTTC	CASIPTGDEQFF
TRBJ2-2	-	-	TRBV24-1	TGTGCCACCAGTGACGGGGACATAGGGAGGGCCACTGTCACCGGGGAGCTGTTTTTT	CATSDGDIGRATVTGELFF
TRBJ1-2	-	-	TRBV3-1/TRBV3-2	TGTGCCAGCAGCCAAGTTCCACCTACTAACTATGGCTACACCTTC	CASSQVPPTNYGYTF
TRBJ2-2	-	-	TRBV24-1	TGTGCCACCAGTGTTGCTACCGCGAACACCGGGGAGCTGTTTTTT	CATSVATANTGELFF
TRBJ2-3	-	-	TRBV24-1	TGTGCCACCAGTGACGCCCGACAGGAGTACCTCGATGGCACAGATACGCAGTATTTT	CATSDARQEYLDGTDTQYF
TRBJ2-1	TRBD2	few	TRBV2	TGTGCCAGCAGTCGTACTAGCGGGGCTTTCTATGAGCAGTTCTTC	CASSRTSGAFYEQFF
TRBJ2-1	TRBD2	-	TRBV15	TGTGCCACCGCGACTAGCGGTTACGAGCAGTTCTTC	CATATSGYEQFF
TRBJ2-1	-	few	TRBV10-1	TGCGCCAGCAGTGAGTTGACAGCTGGATCCAATGAGCAGTTCTTC	CASSELTAGSNEQFF
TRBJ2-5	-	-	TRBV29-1	TGCAGCGCGGCGGGGAGAGGGAAAGAGACCCAGTACTTC	CSAAGRGKETQYF
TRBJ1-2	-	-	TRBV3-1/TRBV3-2	TGTGCCAGCAGCCAAGAGGTGTCCACCTCGCGCTATGGCTACACCTTC	CASSQEVSTSRYGYTF
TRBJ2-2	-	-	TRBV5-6	TGTGCCAGCAGCTTGGAATTCAGGGTGACCACCGGGGAGCTGTTTTTT	CASSLEFRVTTGELFF
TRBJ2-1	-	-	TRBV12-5	TGTGCTAGTGGTTTGGGCCGGGAACTGAGGCATGAGCAGTTCTTC	CASGLGRELRHEQFF
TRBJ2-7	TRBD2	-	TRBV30	TGTGCCTGGAGAGGACTAGGGTTCGAGCAGTACTTC	CAWRGLGFEQYF
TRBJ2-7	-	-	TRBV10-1	TGCGCCAGCAGTGAGTCGGACACTTCTCGAGGTCGTGTCGGGTGCTACGAGCAGTACTTC	CASSESDTSRGRVGCYEQYF
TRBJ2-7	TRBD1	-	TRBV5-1	TGCGCCAGCAGCTTACCCGGGACAGGGCCCTACGAGCAGTACTTC	CASSLPGTGPYEQYF
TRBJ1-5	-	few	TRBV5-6	TGTGCCAGCAGCGCCATGACAGGTTATAGCAATCAGCCCCAGCATTTT	CASSAMTGYSNQPQHF
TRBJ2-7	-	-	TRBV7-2	TGTGCCAGCAGCTTACGGTTCGGGGACGAGCAGTACTTC	CASSLRFGDEQYF
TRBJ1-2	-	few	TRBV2	TGTGCCAGGACCCAGGCCGGGGGATATGATGGCTACACCTTC	CARTQAGGYDGYTF
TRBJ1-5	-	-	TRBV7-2	TGTGCCAGCAGCCCCCGGGGGGTGGATCAGCCCCAGCATTTT	CASSPRGVDQPQHF
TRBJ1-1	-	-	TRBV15	TGTGCCACCAGCAGAGATAACCGAGGTTTTATGAACACTGAAGCTTTCTTT	CATSRDNRGFMNTEAFF
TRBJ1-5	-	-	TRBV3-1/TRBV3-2	TGTGCCAGCAGCCAAGAAGCAGGGGCTCCTCAGCCCCAGCATTTT	CASSQEAGAPQPQHF
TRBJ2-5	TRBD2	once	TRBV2	TGTGCCAGCAGAGGAGGACTAGCGGGAGCCCACGAGACCCAGTACTTC	CASRGGLAGAHETQYF